The 15 T cell receptor beta chains listed next were all sequenced from one sample in a study of CD8 T cells in ankylosing spondylitis. TCRdb reanalysed the 5' RACE reads using MiXCR and keeps one entry per CDR3 protein. This sample has 150,000 to 200,000 distinct CDR3 sequences; 15% to 20% occur once, and the top ten carry roughly 8%. What was sequenced was blood, either unsorted or a sorted T cell fraction (not recorded which). These receptors all stem from a male donor with ankylosing spondylitis or in good health (not recorded which).

This clonotype was counted ten times or more. The chain uses TRBV5-1 and TRBJ1-4; D call uncertain. The V gene lost 0 bases and the J gene lost 8 bases, with 14 bases spanning the gap. Germline CDR1 reads SGHRS; CDR2 reads YFSETQ. This CDR3 spans 15 amino acids. The CDR3 is CASSLAGPGEEKLFF. CDR3 nucleotide sequence: TGCGCCAGCAGCTTGGCGGGCCCGGGTGAAGAAAAACTGTTTTTT.

Many counts were recorded for this clonotype. In DNA, the CDR3 is TGTGCCAGCAGACCGACAGGGGCGAGTGGCTACACCTTC. It yields the protein CASRPTGASGYTF. The genes are TRBV12-3 or TRBV12-4 and TRBJ1-2, with 8 bases matching TRBD1. This CDR3 has 13 residues. Trimming took 6 bases from V and 7 from J; bases not matched to a gene: 7.

This clonotype occurred many times. The chain recombines TRBV27 with TRBJ1-1; D is ambiguous. The germline CDR1 and CDR2 sequences are MNHEY and SMNVEV (reference sequence). Trimming pared 5 bases from V and 5 bases from J, leaving 12 bases between. The CDR3 has 13 amino acids. The CDR3 loop is CASSPARWTEAFF. CDR3 sequence (DNA): TGTGCCAGCAGTCCGGCCCGGTGGACTGAAGCTTTCTTT.

The V and J genes are TRBV30 and TRBJ1-1; maybe TRBD1 (5 bases). The germline V gene has CDR1 GTSNPN and CDR2 SVGIG (reference sequence). The CDR3 is made up of 13 amino acids. V shed 5 bases and J shed 4 bases, with 14 bases lying between them. The DNA of the CDR3 is TGTGCCTGGCTCGCGGGGGGTAGCACTGAAGCTTTCTTT. As protein: CAWLAGGSTEAFF.

This clonotype has only a few counts. The chain joins TRBV2 to TRBJ2-7; tentatively, D is TRBD1 (5 bases). V was pared by 5 bases and J by 1 base, with 15 bases between. The CDR3 loop spans 15 amino acids. Germline V gene data show CDR1 as SNHLY and CDR2 as FYNNEI. Here the CDR3 reads CASSSDRIVSYEQYF. The CDR3, as DNA: TGTGCCAGCAGTTCAGACAGAATCGTTTCCTACGAGCAGTACTTC. Drawing the rest from reference TRBV2 and TRBJ2-7, the complete variable domain is EPEVTQTPSHQVTQMGQEVILRCVPISNHLYFYWYRQILGQKVEFLVSFYNNEISEKSEIFDDQFSVERPDGSNFTLKIRSTKLEDSAMYFCASSSDRIVSYEQYFGPGTRLTVT.

This clonotype was counted between two and nine times. This sequence joins TRBV5-4 and TRBJ1-6; perhaps TRBD1 as D (6 bases). V was trimmed by 4 bases and J by 8 bases, leaving 19 bases between them. The germline V gene has CDR1 SGHNT and CDR2 YYREEE (reference sequence). The CDR3 covers 16 residues. The CDR3 loop reads CASSRSAGQAYSPLHF. CDR3 nucleotides: TGTGCCAGCAGCCGGTCGGCGGGACAAGCATATTCACCCCTCCACTTT.

The chain links TRBV10-2 to TRBJ1-6; a possible D gene is TRBD1 (5 bases). Germline values: CDR1 WSHSY, CDR2 SAAADI. V was trimmed by 0 bases and J by 14 bases, leaving 11 bases between them. This CDR3 has 13 amino acids. The DNA of the CDR3 is TGCGCCAGCAGTGAGTCGCAGGGAACATCCCTCCACTTT. Translation: CASSESQGTSLHF.

The chain employs TRBV29-1 and TRBJ2-1; D may match TRBD1 or TRBD2 (5 bases each). The V gene lost 6 bases and the J gene lost 4 bases, with 22 bases spanning the gap. The CDR3 covers 16 residues. Germline V lookup: CDR1 SQVTM, CDR2 ANQGSEA. CDR3 loop: CSVRGMQGRVYNEQFF. CDR3 in DNA: TGCAGCGTGAGGGGAATGCAGGGAAGAGTGTACAATGAGCAGTTCTTC.

V and J are TRBV15 and TRBJ2-5; D is unresolved. V shed 0 bases and J shed 5 bases, with 7 bases lying between them. Looked up from germline, CDR1 is LNHNV and CDR2 is YYDKDF (reference sequence). The CDR3 has 13 amino acids. The CDR3 region is CATSRDTSETQYF. DNA of the CDR3: TGTGCCACCAGCAGAGACACGAGCGAGACCCAGTACTTC.

This clonotype was seen ten or more times. J is TRBJ2-4 and V is TRBV29-1; 7 bases match TRBD1. The ends lost 4 bases at V and 6 bases at J; junction bases unmatched: 6. The CDR3 totals 13 residues. Germline assignment: CDR1 SQVTM and CDR2 ANQGSEA. This CDR3 reads CSVVWAGGNIQYF. In DNA, the CDR3 is TGCAGCGTTGTCTGGGCAGGGGGAAACATTCAGTACTTC. Using reference TRBV29-1 and TRBJ2-4 for the parts outside the CDR3, the full variable domain is SAVISQKPSRDICQRGTSLTIQCQVDSQVTMMFWYRQQPGQSLTLIATANQGSEATYESGFVIDKFPISRPNLTFSTLTVSNMSPEDSSIYLCSVVWAGGNIQYFGAGTRLSVL.

This clonotype was seen many times. The chain links TRBV5-1 to TRBJ1-1; 8 positions agree with TRBD1. The CDR3 consists of 15 residues. Germline V gene sequence: CDR1 SGHRS, CDR2 YFSETQ. V trimming: 4 bases; J trimming: 1 base; junction bases outside the gene matches: 6. CDR3 nucleotides: TGCGCCAGCAGCGCGCGGACAGGGCGGAACACTGAAGCTTTCTTT. Amino acid sequence: CASSARTGRNTEAFF.

This clonotype was recorded many times. V usage is TRBV25-1 and J usage is TRBJ1-3, with D unclear. Trimming took off 6 bases at V and 0 bases at J, with 3 bases between the two ends. The CDR3 is 12 amino acids. CDR1 is MGHDK and CDR2 is SYGVNS in the germline V gene. In nucleotides, the CDR3 is TGTGCCAGCAGACCCTCTGGAAACACCATATATTTT. Protein product: CASRPSGNTIYF.

This clonotype was seen at least ten times. The chain employs TRBV5-1 and TRBJ2-1; no reliable D call. Germline CDR1 is SGHRS and CDR2 is YFSETQ. Trimming stripped 0 bases from V and 5 bases from J, with 6 bases between. The CDR3 contains 13 residues. The CDR3 protein is CASSLAQNNEQFF. DNA for the CDR3: TGCGCCAGCAGCTTGGCCCAGAACAATGAGCAGTTCTTC.

This clonotype was detected only a few times. The gene calls are TRBV20-1 and TRBJ1-4; D gene unclear. V lost 1 base, J lost 7 bases, and 4 bases lay in between. Germline CDR1 reads DFQATT; CDR2 reads SNEGSKA (reference sequence). CDR3 length: 11 residues. The CDR3 DNA reads as TGCAGTGCTAGAGTCGTTGAAAAACTGTTTTTT. Its translation: CSARVVEKLFF.

Ten or more counts support this clonotype. J is TRBJ2-7 and V is TRBV27; 8 bases fit TRBD2. Germline values: CDR1 MNHEY, CDR2 SMNVEV (reference sequence). This CDR3 region has 16 residues. V lost 5 bases to trimming and J lost 0 bases; unmatched junction nucleotides: 9. In DNA, the CDR3 is TGTGCCAGCAGTCCCTGGCCTACTAGCGGCTCCTACGAGCAGTACTTC. Protein: CASSPWPTSGSYEQYF.